These 24 T cell receptor beta chains were all obtained from the same sample, sequenced in a study of T cell changes during pregnancy in multiple sclerosis. TCRdb's copy holds only in-frame clones and misses some; the assay was immunoSEQ multiplex PCR. This repertoire shows 37,000 or so clones, 80% to 90% found once; its top ten account for around 0.51%. The starting material was CD4+ T cells from peripheral blood mononuclear cells, obtained in the first trimester of pregnancy. The origin of the receptors is a female donor with multiple sclerosis, enrolled in a pregnancy study.

The V gene is TRBV7-2, the J gene TRBJ2-4; 8 nucleotides align to TRBD2. Germline loops: CDR1 SGHTA, CDR2 FQGNSA. The CDR3 consists of 13 residues. V was clipped by 6 bases and J by 5 bases; unmatched bases: 3. The CDR3 nucleotides are TGTGCCAGCAGGACACTAGCGGAAAACATTCAGTACTTC. Protein: CASRTLAENIQYF.

The gene calls are TRBV30 and TRBJ1-6, with D possibly matching TRBD1 (6 bases). The CDR3 has 15 amino acids. The V gene lost 4 bases and the J gene lost 10 bases, with 20 bases spanning the gap. Germline values: CDR1 GTSNPN, CDR2 SVGIG (reference sequence). The CDR3 is CAWTTGSFGGSPLHF. Written as DNA, the CDR3 is TGTGCCTGGACCACTGGGAGCTTTGGGGGCTCACCCCTCCACTTT.

This chain links TRBV10-2 with TRBJ1-1; 8 bases are a match to TRBD1. The CDR3 totals 15 residues. Germline lookup yields CDR1 WSHSY and CDR2 SAAADI. V shed 5 bases and J 5 bases; nucleotides not matched to a gene: 10. Here the CDR3 reads CASSQAGGEGTEAFF. The CDR3 coding sequence is TGCGCCAGCAGTCAGGCAGGGGGCGAAGGGACTGAAGCTTTCTTT.

This clone came up a few times. V gene TRBV7-8 combines with J gene TRBJ1-6; D is ambiguous. Germline V gene sequence: CDR1 SGHVS, CDR2 FQNEAQ. The CDR3 sequence is 16 residues long. Trimming took 0 bases from V and 0 from J, leaving 6 bases between them. As DNA, the CDR3 is TGTGCCAGCAGCTTAGCGGCAGACTCCTATAATTCACCCCTCCACTTT. This encodes CASSLAADSYNSPLHF. The full variable domain, completed using reference TRBV7-8 and TRBJ1-6, is GAGVSQSPRYKVAKRGQDVALRCDPISGHVSLFWYQQALGQGPEFLTYFQNEAQLDKSGLPSDRFFAERPEGSVSTLKIQRTQQEDSAVYLCASSLAADSYNSPLHFGNGTRLTVT.

V is TRBV5-1 and J is TRBJ2-3; 13 bases map to TRBD2. The V gene's germline CDR1 is SGHRS and CDR2 YFSETQ. The CDR3 is made up of 13 amino acids. V gave up 4 bases and J gave up 12 bases; unmatched junction bases: 5. CDR3 sequence: CASSPGTSGIQYF. CDR3 sequence (DNA): TGCGCCAGCAGCCCCGGGACTAGCGGGATACAGTATTTT.

This rearrangement joins TRBV11-1 to TRBJ1-1; D is possibly TRBD1 (5 bases). The germline V gene encodes CDR1 SGHAT and CDR2 FQDESV (reference sequence). The V and J ends lost 5 bases and 1 base respectively, with 14 bases between them. The CDR3 covers 15 residues. The CDR3 protein is CASSPRERANTEAFF. For the CDR3, the DNA is TGTGCCAGCAGCCCCAGGGAAAGGGCGAACACTGAAGCTTTCTTT.

The chain combines TRBV19 with TRBJ1-2; D unclear. This CDR3 has 14 amino acids. Germline CDR1 is LNHDA and CDR2 is SQIVND (reference sequence). V lost 6 bases to trimming and J lost 1 base, with 12 bases between them. In DNA, the CDR3 is TGTGCCAGTAGACGGACCGGGATTAACTATGGCTACACCTTC. Its translation is CASRRTGINYGYTF.

In DNA, the CDR3 is TGCGCCAGCAGCTTGGGGGCGGGGGGGCCGTACGAGCAGTACTTC. Translation gives CASSLGAGGPYEQYF. V usage is TRBV5-1 and J usage is TRBJ2-7, with TRBD2 matching over 9 bases. The J segment lost 4 bases and the V segment lost 0 bases, leaving 5 bases of the junction unmatched. The CDR3 is 15 amino acids. Germline V lookup: CDR1 SGHRS, CDR2 YFSETQ.

The chain couples TRBV12-2 to TRBJ1-5; the DNA was not used to check the table's D call, TRBD1. TRBV12-2 is a listed pseudogene. CDR3 size: 14 residues. The CDR3 here is CASRQIHRDQPQHF. As DNA, the CDR3 is TGTGCAAGTCGCCAAATCCACAGGGACCAGCCCCAGCATTTT.

This clone was detected only once. The chain combines TRBV2 with TRBJ2-1, with D possibly TRBD2 on 5 matching bases. Trimming removed 6 bases at V and 0 bases at J, with 6 bases between. Germline V lookup: CDR1 SNHLY, CDR2 FYNNEI. The CDR3 totals 13 residues. CDR3 nucleotide sequence: TGTGCCAGCAGGCGGGCCTCCTACAATGAGCAGTTCTTC. It is translated as CASRRASYNEQFF.

Details on this clone: One end of the junction is discordant with germline, which a read error may explain. The J gene is TRBJ1-5, the V gene TRBV6-4, with a possible D match to TRBD1 (6 bases). From germline, CDR1 is MRHNA and CDR2 SNTAGT. There are 8 residues in the CDR3. The CDR3 protein is CARPQGRF. As DNA, the CDR3 is TGTGCCAGACCCCAGGGGCGGTTT.

The sample holds one count of this clone. The chain links TRBV6-5 to TRBJ2-7, with a possible D match to TRBD1 (5 bases). The germline CDR1 and CDR2 sequences are MNHEY and SVGAGI. The CDR3 has 14 amino acids. With 6 bases removed from V and 3 bases from J, the gap between germline ends came to 15 bases. The CDR3, as DNA: TGTGCCAGCAGCCTACGACAGCGAAACTACGAGCAGTACTTC. Protein product: CASSLRQRNYEQYF.

The rearrangement joins TRBV4-2 to TRBJ2-7; the D is unclear. V lost 1 base and J 2 bases, leaving 12 bases between the germline ends. The CDR3 is made up of 15 amino acids. Germline CDR1 reads LGHNA; CDR2 reads YNFKEQ. CDR3 loop: CASSQAEQKPYEQYF. In DNA form, the CDR3 reads TGTGCCAGCAGCCAAGCCGAACAGAAACCCTACGAGCAGTACTTC.

The chain employs TRBV19 and TRBJ1-2, with 10 positions matching TRBD1. The CDR3 runs to 14 residues. The V gene end was trimmed by 6 bases and the J gene end by 2 bases; junction bases not matched to a gene: 3. CDR1 is LNHDA and CDR2 is SQIVND in the germline V gene (reference sequence). The CDR3 is CASRTGQGNYGYTF. For the CDR3, the DNA is TGTGCCAGTAGGACGGGACAGGGGAACTATGGCTACACCTTC.

The rearrangement joins TRBV7-8 to TRBJ2-3; the D gene is possibly TRBD2 (5 bases). The CDR3 is made up of 18 amino acids. Between the trimmed V and J ends, which lost 2 bases and 1 base, there was a span of 19 bases. Germline V gene data show CDR1 as SGHVS and CDR2 as FQNEAQ. As DNA, the CDR3 is TGTGCCAGCAGCTTACGGTCGGGCGGGCTGCTCGGCACAGATACGCAGTATTTT. Amino acids: CASSLRSGGLLGTDTQYF.

The CDR3 is CASSQGGQLTNTGELFF. The CDR3 DNA is TGTGCCAGCAGCCAAGGCGGACAGCTAACGAACACCGGGGAGCTGTTTTTT. V and J are TRBV4-2 and TRBJ2-2; tentative D call: TRBD1 (6 bases). This CDR3 has 17 amino acids. The germline V gene encodes CDR1 LGHNA and CDR2 YNFKEQ. Trimming removed 1 base from V and 0 bases from J, with 12 bases in between.

The chain joins TRBV7-2 to TRBJ2-1; D is undetermined. CDR3 length equals 13 residues. The V gene lost 1 base and the J gene lost 4 bases, with 5 bases spanning the gap. The germline gives CDR1 SGHTA, CDR2 FQGNSA. CDR3 coding DNA: TGTGCCAGCAGCTTAGGCAGTTACAATGAGCAGTTCTTC. It translates to CASSLGSYNEQFF.

The CDR3 sequence is CASSMTVSGNQPQHF. The CDR3, as DNA: TGTGCCAGTAGTATGACAGTTTCGGGCAATCAGCCCCAGCATTTT. V is TRBV19 and J is TRBJ1-5; TRBD1 is a possible D gene (5 bases). The CDR3 length is 15 residues. Germline CDR1 is LNHDA and CDR2 is SQIVND (reference sequence). V was trimmed by 3 bases and J by 2 bases, leaving 11 bases between them. Full variable domain (rest looked up from reference TRBV19 and TRBJ1-5): DGGITQSPKYLFRKEGQNVTLSCEQNLNHDAMYWYRQDPGQGLRLIYYSQIVNDFQKGDIAEGYSVSREKKESFPLTVTSAQKNPTAFYLCASSMTVSGNQPQHFGDGTRLSIL.

The chain employs TRBV29-1 and TRBJ1-4; unclear D gene. Germline V gives CDR1 SQVTM, CDR2 ANQGSEA. Between the trimmed V and J ends, which lost 4 bases and 4 bases, there was a span of 4 bases. This CDR3 comprises 11 residues. The CDR3 spells CSVALNEKLFF. The CDR3 DNA sequence: TGCAGCGTTGCCCTTAATGAAAAACTGTTTTTT.

The chain joins TRBV18 to TRBJ2-1, with TRBD2 matching over 7 bases. This CDR3 region has 14 residues. V lost 0 bases to trimming and J lost 7 bases; unmatched junction nucleotides: 3. The germline CDR1 and CDR2 sequences are KGHSH and LQKENI. The CDR3 sequence is CASSPPRLANEQFF. The CDR3 nucleotides are TGTGCCAGCTCACCACCGAGACTAGCAAATGAGCAGTTCTTC.

The J gene is TRBJ2-1, the V gene TRBV2; 10 bases are a match to TRBD2. Looked up from germline, CDR1 is SNHLY and CDR2 is FYNNEI. This CDR3 has 16 residues. The ends lost 5 bases at V and 3 bases at J; junction bases unmatched: 7. The CDR3 coding sequence is TGTGCCAGCAGTCCACAGGGACTAGCGAACTACAATGAGCAGTTCTTC. Residues: CASSPQGLANYNEQFF. Full variable domain (rest looked up from reference TRBV2 and TRBJ2-1): EPEVTQTPSHQVTQMGQEVILRCVPISNHLYFYWYRQILGQKVEFLVSFYNNEISEKSEIFDDQFSVERPDGSNFTLKIRSTKLEDSAMYFCASSPQGLANYNEQFFGPGTRLTVL.

The V and J genes are TRBV15 and TRBJ1-1; D gene ambiguous. The CDR3 has 14 residues. The V end was cut by 1 base, the J end by 1 base, with 7 bases between. Germline CDR1 LNHNV, CDR2 YYDKDF (reference sequence). The CDR3 is CATSRAGANTEAFF. The CDR3 DNA follows: TGTGCCACCAGCAGAGCGGGAGCGAACACTGAAGCTTTCTTT.

The chain has TRBV6-5 and TRBJ2-7; 8 bases align to TRBD2. This CDR3 region has 14 residues. Germline V lookup: CDR1 MNHEY, CDR2 SVGAGI. V was pared by 3 bases and J by 1 base, with 2 bases of the junction left unmatched. In DNA form, the CDR3 reads TGTGCCAGCAGTTATTCGGGGGGGTCCTACGAGCAGTACTTC. Its translation: CASSYSGGSYEQYF.

The chain uses TRBV19 and TRBJ1-2; D remains ambiguous. This CDR3 is built from 14 residues. V was shortened by 7 bases and J by 2 bases, with 14 bases between the two germline ends. Germline V CDR1 and CDR2: LNHDA, SQIVND (reference sequence). As DNA, the CDR3 is TGTGCCAGTAACTCTGAACAGCTAAACTATGGCTACACCTTC. The encoded protein is CASNSEQLNYGYTF.